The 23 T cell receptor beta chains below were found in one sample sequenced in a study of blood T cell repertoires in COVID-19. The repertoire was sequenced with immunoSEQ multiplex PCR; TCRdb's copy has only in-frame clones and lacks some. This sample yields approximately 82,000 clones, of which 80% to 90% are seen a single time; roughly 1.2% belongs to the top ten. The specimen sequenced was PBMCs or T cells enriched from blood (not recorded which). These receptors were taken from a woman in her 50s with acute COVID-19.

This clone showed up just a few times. The CDR3, as DNA: TGTGCCAGCAGCCCCAGGACTAGCGGAGAGACCCAGTACTTC. Residues: CASSPRTSGETQYF. The chain employs TRBV7-2 and TRBJ2-5; 10 bases map to TRBD2. V dropped 5 bases and J dropped 4; count of bases not matched to a gene: 4. This CDR3 is 14 amino acids long. CDR1 is SGHTA and CDR2 is FQGNSA in the germline V gene.

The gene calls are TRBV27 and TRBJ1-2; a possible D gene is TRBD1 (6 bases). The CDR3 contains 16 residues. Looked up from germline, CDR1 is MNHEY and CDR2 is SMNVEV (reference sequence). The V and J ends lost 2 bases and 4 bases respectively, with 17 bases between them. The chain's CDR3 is CASSLLYRVEGYGYTF. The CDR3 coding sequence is TGTGCCAGCAGTTTACTTTACAGGGTGGAAGGCTATGGCTACACCTTC.

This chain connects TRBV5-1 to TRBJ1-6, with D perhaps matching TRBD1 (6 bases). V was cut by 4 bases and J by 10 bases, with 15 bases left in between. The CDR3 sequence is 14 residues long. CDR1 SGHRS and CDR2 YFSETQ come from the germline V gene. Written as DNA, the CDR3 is TGCGCCAGCAGCCCTGGGGGGGGCCAATCACCCCTCCACTTT. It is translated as CASSPGGGQSPLHF. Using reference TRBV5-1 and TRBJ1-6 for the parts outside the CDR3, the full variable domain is KAGVTQTPRYLIKTRGQQVTLSCSPISGHRSVSWYQQTPGQGLQFLFEYFSETQRNKGNFPGRFSGRQFSNSRSEMNVSTLELGDSALYLCASSPGGGQSPLHFGNGTRLTVT.

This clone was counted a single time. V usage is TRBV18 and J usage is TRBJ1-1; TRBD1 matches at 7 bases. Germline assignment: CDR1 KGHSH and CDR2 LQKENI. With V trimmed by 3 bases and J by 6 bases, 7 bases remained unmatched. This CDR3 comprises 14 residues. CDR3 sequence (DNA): TGTGCCAGCTCACCGAGAGGGGGCGAATCTGAAGCTTTCTTT. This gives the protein CASSPRGGESEAFF.

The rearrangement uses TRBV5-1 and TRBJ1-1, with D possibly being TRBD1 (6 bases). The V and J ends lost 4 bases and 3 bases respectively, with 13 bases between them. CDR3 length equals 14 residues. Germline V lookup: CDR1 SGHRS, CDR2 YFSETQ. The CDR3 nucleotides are TGCGCCAGCAGCAACCAGGGGCTTGACACTGAAGCTTTCTTT. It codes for CASSNQGLDTEAFF.

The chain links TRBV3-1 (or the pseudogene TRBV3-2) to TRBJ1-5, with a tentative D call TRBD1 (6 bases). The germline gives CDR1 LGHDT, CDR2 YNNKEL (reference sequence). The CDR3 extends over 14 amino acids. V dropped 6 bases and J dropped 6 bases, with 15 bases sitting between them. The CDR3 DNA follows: TGTGCCAGCAGGCAGGGAGGGGGTCGTCAGCCCCAGCATTTT. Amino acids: CASRQGGGRQPQHF.

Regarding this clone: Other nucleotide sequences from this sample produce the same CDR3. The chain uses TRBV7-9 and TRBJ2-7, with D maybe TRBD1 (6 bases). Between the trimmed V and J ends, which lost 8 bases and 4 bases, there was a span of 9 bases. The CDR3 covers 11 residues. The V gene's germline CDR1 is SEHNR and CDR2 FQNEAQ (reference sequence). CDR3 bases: TGTGCCAGCGGGCAGGGGTACGAGCAGTACTTC. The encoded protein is CASGQGYEQYF.

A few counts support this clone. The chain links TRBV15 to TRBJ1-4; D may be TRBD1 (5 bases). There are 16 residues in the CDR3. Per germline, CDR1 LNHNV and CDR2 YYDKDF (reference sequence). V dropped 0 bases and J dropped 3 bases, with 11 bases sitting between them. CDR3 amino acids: CATSRDPAGSNEKLFF. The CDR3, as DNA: TGTGCCACCAGCAGAGATCCGGCAGGGTCTAATGAAAAACTGTTTTTT. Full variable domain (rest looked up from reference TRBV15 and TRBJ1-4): DAMVIQNPRYQVTQFGKPVTLSCSQTLNHNVMYWYQQKSSQAPKLLFHYYDKDFNNEADTPDNFQSRRPNTSFCFLDIRSPGLGDTAMYLCATSRDPAGSNEKLFFGSGTQLSVL.

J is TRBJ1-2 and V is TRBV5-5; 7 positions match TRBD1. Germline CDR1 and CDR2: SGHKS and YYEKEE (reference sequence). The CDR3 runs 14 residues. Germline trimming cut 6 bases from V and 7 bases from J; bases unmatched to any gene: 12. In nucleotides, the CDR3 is TGTGCCAGCACCACGGGACAGCCCAATGGTGGCTACACCTTC. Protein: CASTTGQPNGGYTF.

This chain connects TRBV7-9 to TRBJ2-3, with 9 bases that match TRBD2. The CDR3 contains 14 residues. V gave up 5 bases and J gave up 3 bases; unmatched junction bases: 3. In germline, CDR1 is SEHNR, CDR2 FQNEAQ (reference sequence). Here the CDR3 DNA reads TGTGCCAGCAGCCCGGGACTAGCAACAGATACGCAGTATTTT. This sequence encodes CASSPGLATDTQYF.

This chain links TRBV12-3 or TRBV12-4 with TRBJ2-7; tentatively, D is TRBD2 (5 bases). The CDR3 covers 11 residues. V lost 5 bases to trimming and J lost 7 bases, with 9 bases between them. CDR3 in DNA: TGTGCCAGCAGTCTACTAGTGGAGCAGTACTTC. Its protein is CASSLLVEQYF.

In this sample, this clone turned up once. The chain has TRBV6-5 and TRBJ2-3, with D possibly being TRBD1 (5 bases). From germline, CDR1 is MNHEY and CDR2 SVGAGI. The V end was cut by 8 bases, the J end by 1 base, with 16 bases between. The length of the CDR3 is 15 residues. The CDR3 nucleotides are TGTGCCAGCGACCAAGGGGATTGGGGCACAGATACGCAGTATTTT. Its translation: CASDQGDWGTDTQYF.

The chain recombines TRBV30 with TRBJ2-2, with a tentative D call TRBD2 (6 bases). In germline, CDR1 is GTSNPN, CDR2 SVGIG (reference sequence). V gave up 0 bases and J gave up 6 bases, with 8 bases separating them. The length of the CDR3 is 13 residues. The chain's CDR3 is CAWSVGGSGELFF. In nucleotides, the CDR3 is TGTGCCTGGAGTGTCGGAGGGTCCGGGGAGCTGTTTTTT.

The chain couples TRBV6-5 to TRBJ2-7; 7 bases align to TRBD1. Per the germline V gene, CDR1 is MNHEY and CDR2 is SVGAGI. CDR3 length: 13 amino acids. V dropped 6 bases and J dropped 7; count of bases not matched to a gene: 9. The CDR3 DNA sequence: TGTGCCAGCAGATCTACAGGGGCGGGTGAGCAGTACTTC. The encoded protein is CASRSTGAGEQYF.

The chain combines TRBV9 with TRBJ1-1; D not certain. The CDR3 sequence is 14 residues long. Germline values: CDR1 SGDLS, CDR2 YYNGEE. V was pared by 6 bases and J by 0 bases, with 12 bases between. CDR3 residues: CASTPGWVNTEAFF. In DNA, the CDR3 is TGTGCCAGCACCCCGGGTTGGGTGAACACTGAAGCTTTCTTT.

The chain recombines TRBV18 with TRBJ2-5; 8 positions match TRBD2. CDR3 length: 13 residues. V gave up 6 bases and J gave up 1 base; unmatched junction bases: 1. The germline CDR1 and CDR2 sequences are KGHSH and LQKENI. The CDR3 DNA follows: TGTGCCAGCTCGCGGGGGGCCCAAGAGACCCAGTACTTC. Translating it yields CASSRGAQETQYF.

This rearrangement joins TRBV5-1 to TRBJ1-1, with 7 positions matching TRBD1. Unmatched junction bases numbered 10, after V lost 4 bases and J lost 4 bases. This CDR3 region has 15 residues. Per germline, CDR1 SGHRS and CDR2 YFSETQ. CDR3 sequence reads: CASSLGQPKPTEAFF. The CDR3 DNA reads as TGCGCCAGCAGCCTGGGACAGCCCAAACCCACTGAAGCTTTCTTT.

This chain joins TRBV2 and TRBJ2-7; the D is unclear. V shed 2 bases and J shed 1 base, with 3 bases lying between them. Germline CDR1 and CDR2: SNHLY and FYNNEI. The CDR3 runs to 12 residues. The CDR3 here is CASSETSYEQYF. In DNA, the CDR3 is TGTGCCAGCAGTGAAACATCCTACGAGCAGTACTTC.

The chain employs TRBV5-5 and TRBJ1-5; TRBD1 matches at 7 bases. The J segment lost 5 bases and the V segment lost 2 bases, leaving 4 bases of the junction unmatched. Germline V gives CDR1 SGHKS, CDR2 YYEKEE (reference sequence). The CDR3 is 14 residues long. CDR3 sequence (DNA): TGTGCCAGCAGCTTTTGGGGACAGTATCAGCCCCAGCATTTT. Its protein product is CASSFWGQYQPQHF.

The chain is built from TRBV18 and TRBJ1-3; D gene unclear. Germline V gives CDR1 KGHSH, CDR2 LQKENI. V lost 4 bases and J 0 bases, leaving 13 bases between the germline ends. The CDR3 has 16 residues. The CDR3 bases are TGTGCCAGCTCACAGTCAGGTCCTCTCTCTGGAAACACCATATATTTT. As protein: CASSQSGPLSGNTIYF.

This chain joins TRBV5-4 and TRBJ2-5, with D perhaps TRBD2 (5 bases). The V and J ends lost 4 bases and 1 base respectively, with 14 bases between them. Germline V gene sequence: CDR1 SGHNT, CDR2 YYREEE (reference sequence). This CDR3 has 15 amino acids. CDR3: CASSIGGGLQETQYF. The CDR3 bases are TGTGCCAGCAGCATTGGCGGCGGACTCCAAGAGACCCAGTACTTC.

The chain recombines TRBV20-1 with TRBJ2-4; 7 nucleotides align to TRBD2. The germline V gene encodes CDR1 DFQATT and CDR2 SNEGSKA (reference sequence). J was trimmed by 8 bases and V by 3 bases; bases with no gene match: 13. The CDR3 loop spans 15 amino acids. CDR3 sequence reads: CSASFGGRVVDIQYF. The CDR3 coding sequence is TGCAGTGCTAGTTTCGGCGGGAGAGTGGTAGACATTCAGTACTTC.

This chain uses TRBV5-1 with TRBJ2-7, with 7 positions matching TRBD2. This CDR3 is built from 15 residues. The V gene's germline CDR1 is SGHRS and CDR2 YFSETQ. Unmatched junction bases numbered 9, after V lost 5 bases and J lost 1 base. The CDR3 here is CASREGGSLSYEQYF. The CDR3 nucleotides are TGCGCCAGCAGGGAGGGCGGGAGTTTGTCCTACGAGCAGTACTTC.